The clone carrying this T cell receptor (beta chain) appeared a single time. Its antigen is currently unknown. The data derive from a study of T cells in Graves' hyperthyroidism and ophthalmopathy. Germline trimming cut 6 bases from V and 5 bases from J; bases unmatched to any gene: 6. Germline CDR1 is SGHAT and CDR2 is FQNNGV. CDR3 length equals 15 residues. RNA transcripts were the template for amplifying TCR beta CDR3 regions. During a first-round RT-PCR of the TCR CDR3, the HTBI primer set was used. MiXCR, applied by TCRdb to the multiplex PCR reads, yields one record per CDR3 protein. The top ten hold about 40% of the sample, which has more than 500,000 distinct CDR3 sequences, 46% seen once. Whole-study results and caveats: By a 13 V-J model, ophthalmopathy was set apart from stable hyperthyroidism.

Patients with uncontrolled infections, other autoimmune diseases, pregnancy or lactation were excluded. The chain has TRBV11-2 and TRBJ1-6, with 8 bases fitting TRBD1. The TCR sequence derives from an adult woman with Graves' disease, either hyperthyroidism or ophthalmopathy (not recorded which). The sample comprised peripheral blood or thyroid tissue (not recorded which). The CDR3 DNA sequence: TGTGCCAGCAGACTTACAGGGGGGGATAATTCACCCCTCCACTTT. It translates to CASRLTGGDNSPLHF. Full variable domain (outside the CDR3, taken from reference TRBV11-2 and TRBJ1-6): EAGVAQSPRYKIIEKRQSVAFWCNPISGHATLYWYQQILGQGPKLLIQFQNNGVVDDSQLPKDRFSAERLKGVDSTLKIQPAKLEDSAVYLCASRLTGGDNSPLHFGNGTRLTVT.